This entry concerns a single T cell receptor beta chain. This specimen comes from a study of T cell changes during pregnancy in multiple sclerosis. This CDR3 has 16 residues. Germline loops: CDR1 MNHEY, CDR2 SVGAGI. With V trimmed by 4 bases and J by 5 bases, 12 bases remained unmatched. Libraries were prepared by immunoSEQ multiplex PCR; TCRdb keeps only in-frame clonotypes and omits some of them. The data show under 50,000 clones, roughly 93% seen once. Sequences were derived from CD4+ T cells from peripheral blood mononuclear cells, sampled after pregnancy. The receptor comes from a female donor with multiple sclerosis, enrolled in a pregnancy study. The rearrangement links TRBV6-5 to TRBJ1-2, with 8 bases lining up with TRBD1. CDR3 sequence (DNA): TGTGCCAGCAGTTCCGAAACAACAGGGGGTTGGTATGGCTACACCTTC. This translates into CASSSETTGGWYGYTF.